What follows are 21 T cell receptor beta chains derived from one specimen sequenced in a study of blood T cell repertoires in COVID-19. Sequencing used immunoSEQ multiplex PCR; TCRdb keeps in-frame clones, though not all of them. The data show 150,000 to 200,000 clones, about 88% seen once. Sequenced input: PBMCs or T cells enriched from blood (not recorded which). The receptors here all came from a woman aged 40 to 49 in a cohort exposed to, infected with or recovered from COVID-19 (not recorded which).

The chain couples TRBV19 to TRBJ2-3; 12 positions agree with TRBD2. V was pared by 4 bases and J by 2 bases, with 4 bases of the junction left unmatched. The CDR3 spans 16 residues. Germline V lookup: CDR1 LNHDA, CDR2 SQIVND (reference sequence). CDR3 bases: TGTGCCAGTAGTAATGGACTAGCGGGGCTCACAGATACGCAGTATTTT. As protein: CASSNGLAGLTDTQYF.

The CDR3 is CASSYRPSEETQYF. CDR3 coding DNA: TGCGCCAGCAGCTATCGACCTAGCGAAGAGACCCAGTACTTC. The chain has TRBV5-1 and TRBJ2-5; D may be TRBD2 (6 bases). V was cut by 3 bases and J by 3 bases, with 12 bases left in between. Per germline, CDR1 SGHRS and CDR2 YFSETQ. The CDR3 spans 14 residues.

This chain links TRBV10-1 with TRBJ1-3; D might be TRBD1 (6 bases). CDR3 length: 16 amino acids. V gave up 6 bases and J gave up 0 bases, with 15 bases separating them. The germline V gene encodes CDR1 WNHNN and CDR2 SYGVQD (reference sequence). The CDR3 reads CASRNTGLVSGNTIYF. The CDR3 DNA reads as TGCGCCAGCAGAAATACAGGGCTCGTCTCTGGAAACACCATATATTTT.

The genes are TRBV5-8 and TRBJ1-2; the match to TRBD1 covers 7 bases. The CDR3 is made up of 13 amino acids. Germline CDR1 SGHTS, CDR2 YDEGEE. The ends lost 4 bases at V and 7 bases at J; junction bases unmatched: 7. CDR3 sequence: CASSLVGGGGYTF. CDR3 DNA: TGTGCCAGCAGCCTGGTAGGGGGCGGTGGCTACACCTTC.

The chain combines TRBV6-2 or TRBV6-3 with TRBJ2-1, with 9 bases aligning to TRBD2. V was clipped by 5 bases and J by 4 bases; unmatched bases: 6. Germline CDR1 and CDR2: MNHEY and SVGEGT. The CDR3 covers 15 residues. Written as DNA, the CDR3 is TGTGCCAGCAGTCAAGGCGGGAGGGATTACAATGAGCAGTTCTTC. Encoded protein: CASSQGGRDYNEQFF.

The gene calls are TRBV9 and TRBJ2-1; 8 bases agree with TRBD2. This CDR3 has 17 residues. Looked up from germline, CDR1 is SGDLS and CDR2 is YYNGEE. The V and J ends lost 0 bases and 7 bases, in that order; junction bases with no gene match: 12. CDR3 loop: CASSVDPREGGFNEQFF. CDR3 nucleotide sequence: TGTGCCAGCAGCGTAGACCCCCGGGAGGGTGGCTTTAATGAGCAGTTCTTC.

In this sample, this clone turned up once. The CDR3 DNA reads as TGTGCCAGCAGCTTAAGTCGCCAGTCCCCCTACGAGCAGTACTTC. It is translated as CASSLSRQSPYEQYF. The rearrangement uses TRBV7-2 and TRBJ2-7; D is unclear. The V end lost 2 bases, the J end lost 2 bases, and 13 bases lay between the germline ends. Germline V CDR1 and CDR2: SGHTA, FQGNSA. The CDR3 length is 15 residues.

In DNA form, the CDR3 reads TGTGCCAGCAGTTACCACGGGGGGCCCACTGAAGCTTTCTTT. Its translation is CASSYHGGPTEAFF. This chain connects TRBV6-2 or TRBV6-3 to TRBJ1-1, with D maybe TRBD1 (6 bases). The germline CDR1 and CDR2 sequences are MNHEY and SVGEGT. Trimming removed 2 bases at V and 4 bases at J, with 11 bases between. This CDR3 comprises 14 residues.

About this clone itself: Other DNA sequences of this sample code for an identical CDR3. The chain combines TRBV27 with TRBJ2-7, with D possibly being TRBD1 (6 bases). With 6 bases removed from V and 2 bases from J, the gap between germline ends came to 11 bases. This CDR3 is built from 13 residues. The germline V gene has CDR1 MNHEY and CDR2 SMNVEV (reference sequence). The CDR3 sequence is CASSRGQTYEQYF. The CDR3 bases are TGTGCCAGCAGCAGAGGACAGACCTACGAGCAGTACTTC.

The chain has TRBV10-2 and TRBJ1-5, with TRBD1 identical over 11 bases. V dropped 5 bases and J dropped 7; count of bases not matched to a gene: 7. From germline, CDR1 is WSHSY and CDR2 SAAADI. This CDR3 contains 15 residues. The CDR3 DNA reads as TGCGCCAGCAGTCAGGGACAGGGGGACCGGCAGCCCCAGCATTTT. This sequence encodes CASSQGQGDRQPQHF.

The rearrangement links TRBV3-1 (or the pseudogene TRBV3-2) to TRBJ2-7; 10 bases are a match to TRBD2. In germline, CDR1 is LGHDT, CDR2 YNNKEL (reference sequence). Trimming took 4 bases from V and 2 from J; bases not matched to a gene: 2. This CDR3 is built from 14 residues. The CDR3 bases are TGTGCCAGCAGCCTCGGACTAGCGGCCTACGAGCAGTACTTC. This encodes CASSLGLAAYEQYF.

The chain links TRBV6-5 to TRBJ2-7; 7 nucleotides align to TRBD1. The length of the CDR3 is 15 residues. CDR1 and CDR2 from the germline V gene are MNHEY and SVGAGI. With V trimmed by 8 bases and J by 2 bases, 12 bases remained unmatched. CDR3 loop: CASSTIRDRTYEQYF. Here the CDR3 DNA reads TGTGCCAGCTCAACAATTCGGGACAGAACCTACGAGCAGTACTTC.

The chain combines TRBV7-9 with TRBJ1-1, with TRBD1 matching over 7 bases. CDR3 length: 16 residues. V lost 1 base, J lost 5 bases, and 10 bases stayed unmatched. CDR1 is SEHNR and CDR2 is FQNEAQ in the germline V gene (reference sequence). This CDR3 is CASSLGGQRRGTEAFF. Here the CDR3 DNA reads TGTGCCAGCAGCTTAGGGGGACAGCGAAGGGGGACTGAAGCTTTCTTT. The complete variable domain, with remaining parts taken from reference TRBV7-9 and TRBJ1-1, reads DTGVSQNPRHKITKRGQNVTFRCDPISEHNRLYWYRQTLGQGPEFLTYFQNEAQLEKSRLLSDRFSAERPKGSFSTLEIQRTEQGDSAMYLCASSLGGQRRGTEAFFGQGTRLTVV.

V is TRBV6-5 and J is TRBJ1-2; 11 nucleotides align to TRBD1. Germline V gene lookup returns CDR1 MNHEY and CDR2 SVGAGI. CDR3 length: 13 residues. Germline trimming cut 2 bases from V and 7 bases from J; bases unmatched to any gene: 0. The CDR3 here is CASSYGQGAGYTF. CDR3 DNA: TGTGCCAGCAGTTACGGACAGGGGGCTGGCTACACCTTC.

DNA for the CDR3: TGTGCCAGCAGCGGGACCGGCCGGACAGGGTTCCACGAGCAGTACTTC. Its protein product is CASSGTGRTGFHEQYF. This chain joins TRBV5-4 and TRBJ2-7; 8 nucleotides match TRBD1. Germline lookup yields CDR1 SGHNT and CDR2 YYREEE (reference sequence). The CDR3 runs 16 residues. V lost 4 bases and J lost 5; bases outside the gene matches: 14.

The V and J genes are TRBV27 and TRBJ1-1, with 8 bases matching TRBD1. This CDR3 has 15 amino acids. V shed 6 bases, J shed 5 bases, and the junction held 11 bases outside the gene matches. Germline V gives CDR1 MNHEY, CDR2 SMNVEV (reference sequence). CDR3: CASSRCRGRNTEAFF. The CDR3 DNA follows: TGTGCCAGCAGCCGCTGCAGGGGGCGTAATACTGAAGCTTTCTTT.

This sequence joins TRBV3-1 (or the pseudogene TRBV3-2) and TRBJ2-6, with 8 bases matching TRBD2. The CDR3 extends over 17 amino acids. Germline lookup yields CDR1 LGHDT and CDR2 YNNKEL (reference sequence). V trimming: 1 base; J trimming: 3 bases; junction bases outside the gene matches: 5. Written as DNA, the CDR3 is TGTGCCAGCAGCCAAGTTGCGGGGGGCAATGGGGCCAACGTCCTGACTTTC. Its translation is CASSQVAGGNGANVLTF.

In regard to this clone: A junction boundary mismatches the germline segment, possibly from a read error. This chain joins TRBV2 and TRBJ1-1, with D uncertain. The germline V gene encodes CDR1 SNHLY and CDR2 FYNNEI. The CDR3 is 14 residues long. CDR3 sequence: CASSKARRDTEAFF. In DNA form, the CDR3 reads TGTGCCAGCAGTAAAGCTCGGCGGGACACTGAAGCTTTCTTT.

The chain carries TRBV2 and TRBJ2-1; D is perhaps TRBD2 (8 bases). Germline values: CDR1 SNHLY, CDR2 FYNNEI. The CDR3 has 16 residues. The germline V and J ends were trimmed by 10 bases and 5 bases, with 24 bases remaining between them. CDR3 amino acids: CATSIPGGTRHNEQFF. In nucleotides, the CDR3 is TGTGCCACCTCTATCCCAGGGGGGACTAGACACAATGAGCAGTTCTTC. The variable domain in full, completed from reference TRBV2 and TRBJ2-1, reads EPEVTQTPSHQVTQMGQEVILRCVPISNHLYFYWYRQILGQKVEFLVSFYNNEISEKSEIFDDQFSVERPDGSNFTLKIRSTKLEDSAMYFCATSIPGGTRHNEQFFGPGTRLTVL.

This rearrangement joins TRBV6-1 to TRBJ1-6; the D gene is possibly TRBD1 (5 bases). The ends were cut back, 4 bases at V and 8 bases at J, with 18 bases in the middle. The CDR3 runs to 16 residues. Germline V lookup: CDR1 MNHNS, CDR2 SASEGT. Here the CDR3 DNA reads TGTGCCAGCAGTGCGCCCGCGGGACGGGTGGATTCACCCCTCCACTTT. This gives the protein CASSAPAGRVDSPLHF.

This chain links TRBV11-2 with TRBJ1-2; D gene ambiguous. The ends were cut back, 3 bases at V and 5 bases at J, with 16 bases in the middle. The CDR3 length is 15 residues. CDR1 SGHAT and CDR2 FQNNGV come from the germline V gene. The CDR3 DNA reads as TGTGCCAGCAGCTTGGTAGGCTCCACCGGGTATGGCTACACCTTC. Amino acid sequence: CASSLVGSTGYGYTF.